The 26 T cell receptor beta chains below come from one sample, sequenced in a study of response to subunit inactivated influenza vaccine. Using its own MiXCR run on the RT-PCR reads, TCRdb lists one record per CDR3 protein. Of roughly 700,000 distinct CDR3 sequences listed, approximately 15% are singletons. Specimen: PBMCs from blood, collected roughly 2 weeks before vaccination. Source of these receptors: a man aged 50-59 years who received an inactivated influenza vaccine.

This clonotype was observed at least ten times. V usage is TRBV6-5 and J usage is TRBJ1-1; no reliable D call. Trimming took off 4 bases at V and 12 bases at J, with 15 bases between the two ends. From germline, CDR1 is MNHEY and CDR2 SVGAGI. CDR3 length equals 12 residues. The CDR3 bases are TGTGCCAGCAGTTTCTCCGGGCGACAAACTTTCTTT. Residues: CASSFSGRQTFF.

The J gene is TRBJ2-1, the V gene TRBV5-5, with 12 bases lining up with TRBD2. The V segment lost 0 bases and the J segment 7 bases; nucleotides outside the gene matches: 5. CDR3 length equals 16 residues. Germline loops: CDR1 SGHKS, CDR2 YYEKEE (reference sequence). This chain's CDR3 is CASSLVGLAGLNEQFF. CDR3 in DNA: TGTGCCAGCAGCTTGGTAGGACTAGCGGGACTAAATGAGCAGTTCTTC.

This clonotype was observed once. The chain has TRBV27 and TRBJ2-1; 13 nucleotides align to TRBD2. This CDR3 has 15 amino acids. After removal of 6 bases from V and 10 bases from J, the junction contained 9 bases not matched to a gene. Germline-derived CDR1 and CDR2 are MNHEY and SMNVEV (reference sequence). CDR3 sequence: CASSLLAGGLWEQFF. The CDR3 DNA sequence: TGTGCCAGCAGCCTACTAGCGGGAGGGCTTTGGGAGCAGTTCTTC.

This clonotype came up a few times. V usage is TRBV6-6 and J usage is TRBJ2-5; D ambiguous. From germline, CDR1 is MNHNY and CDR2 SVGAGI (reference sequence). Trimming stripped 2 bases from V and 5 bases from J, with 6 bases between. This CDR3 has 12 residues. CDR3 protein: CASSYRSETQYF. CDR3 nucleotides: TGTGCCAGCAGTTACAGATCGGAGACCCAGTACTTC.

This clonotype was seen a handful of times. The V and J genes are TRBV30 and TRBJ2-5, with TRBD1 identical over 7 bases. The junction had 9 bases not matched to a gene; V was cut back by 2 bases and J by 0 bases. The CDR3 has 16 amino acids. Germline-derived CDR1 and CDR2 are GTSNPN and SVGIG (reference sequence). The CDR3: CAWSRPGQTYQETQYF. CDR3 bases: TGTGCCTGGAGTCGACCGGGACAGACGTACCAAGAGACCCAGTACTTC.

The chain has TRBV12-3 or TRBV12-4 and TRBJ1-1; maybe TRBD1 (6 bases). V was trimmed by 7 bases and J by 4 bases, leaving 16 bases between them. This CDR3 is 14 amino acids long. The CDR3 nucleotides are TGTGCCAGCACCAGCTTTAGGGGGGCCACTGAAGCTTTCTTT. Its translation: CASTSFRGATEAFF.

This clonotype was counted only a few times. The chain recombines TRBV9 with TRBJ2-7; 7 bases align to TRBD2. Germline CDR1 reads SGDLS; CDR2 reads YYNGEE. Trimming took 0 bases from V and 2 from J; bases not matched to a gene: 5. The CDR3 runs 15 residues. The CDR3 DNA is TGTGCCAGCAGCGTAGGGGGGGGGATCACCTACGAGCAGTACTTC. Its translation is CASSVGGGITYEQYF.

The chain links TRBV3-1 to TRBJ1-5; a weak D match, TRBD1 (6 bases). The germline CDR1 and CDR2 sequences are LGHDT and YNNKEL (reference sequence). This CDR3 contains 14 residues. V dropped 6 bases and J dropped 2 bases, with 11 bases sitting between them. Here the CDR3 DNA reads TGTGCCAGCAGTCAGGGGTGGCGCAATCAGCCCCAGCATTTT. Amino acids: CASSQGWRNQPQHF. The complete variable domain, with remaining parts taken from reference TRBV3-1 and TRBJ1-5, reads DTAVSQTPKYLVTQMGNDKSIKCEQNLGHDTMYWYKQDSKKFLKIMFSYNNKELIINETVPNRFSPKSPDKAHLNLHINSLELGDSAVYFCASSQGWRNQPQHFGDGTRLSIL.

This clonotype was found a few times. The chain joins TRBV7-2 to TRBJ1-3; the match to TRBD1 covers 9 bases. Germline CDR1 and CDR2: SGHTA and FQGNSA. This CDR3 region has 16 residues. Losses at the gene ends were 5 bases for V and 4 bases for J; bases not matched to a gene: 9. This CDR3 reads CASSPRDRVLGNTIYF. DNA for the CDR3: TGTGCCAGCAGCCCTCGGGACAGGGTCTTGGGAAACACCATATATTTT.

This clonotype came up once. The chain couples TRBV6-2 or TRBV6-3 to TRBJ2-3; possibly TRBD2 for D (5 bases). Per germline, CDR1 MNHEY and CDR2 SVGEGT. Trimming pared 2 bases from V and 2 bases from J, leaving 14 bases between. The CDR3 extends over 16 amino acids. Written as DNA, the CDR3 is TGTGCCAGCAGTTACCGGCTAGCCGAAAACACAGATACGCAGTATTTT. Translating it yields CASSYRLAENTDTQYF.

This clonotype was detected only a few times. This chain joins TRBV7-9 and TRBJ2-7; no clear D. The germline CDR1 and CDR2 sequences are SEHNR and FQNEAQ (reference sequence). The CDR3 totals 12 residues. Trimming cost V 2 bases and J 6 bases, with 8 bases left between them. The chain's CDR3 is CASSLIAGEQYF. The CDR3 DNA is TGTGCCAGCAGCTTAATAGCTGGCGAGCAGTACTTC.

V usage is TRBV5-1 and J usage is TRBJ2-6; 7 nucleotides agree with TRBD1. From germline, CDR1 is SGHRS and CDR2 YFSETQ. The CDR3 is made up of 16 amino acids. V shed 0 bases, J shed 5 bases, and the junction held 5 bases outside the gene matches. CDR3: CASSLGGGERANVLTF. CDR3 DNA: TGCGCCAGCAGCTTGGGAGGGGGCGAGAGGGCCAACGTCCTGACTTTC.

The CDR3 coding sequence is TGTGCCAGCAGCCAAGCTGGTGGAATGGGGTTCTTC. Translation: CASSQAGGMGFF. V usage is TRBV3-1 and J usage is TRBJ2-1; D not resolved. CDR3 length: 12 amino acids. Deletions cut 1 base from V and 15 bases from J, with 13 bases between. Germline V gene data show CDR1 as LGHDT and CDR2 as YNNKEL (reference sequence).

In this sample, this clonotype turned up a few times. The CDR3 DNA is TGTGCCAGTAGTATAGCAGGGGGTCAAGAGACCCAGTACTTC. Translating it yields CASSIAGGQETQYF. V gene TRBV19 combines with J gene TRBJ2-5; 7 bases line up with TRBD1. V lost 1 base to trimming and J lost 2 bases; unmatched junction nucleotides: 1. The germline gives CDR1 LNHDA, CDR2 SQIVND (reference sequence). The CDR3 totals 14 residues.

For this clonotype: This may arise from a read error, as a much more abundant clone is one base away. The V gene is TRBV29-1, the J gene TRBJ2-3; D tentatively reads TRBD1 or TRBD2 (5 bases each). Deletions cut 4 bases from V and 2 bases from J, with 16 bases between. The CDR3 runs to 15 residues. In germline, CDR1 is SQVTM, CDR2 ANQGSEA. The CDR3 is CSVARSGRHTDTQYF. For the CDR3, the DNA is TGCAGCGTTGCCCGGTCGGGGCGGCACACAGATACGCAGTATTTT.

The chain is built from TRBV29-1 and TRBJ2-7, with D possibly being TRBD1 (6 bases). The ends were cut back, 6 bases at V and 1 base at J, with 16 bases in the middle. The CDR3 is made up of 14 amino acids. Germline CDR1 and CDR2: SQVTM and ANQGSEA. This CDR3 reads CSVKNGQRSYEQYF. Here the CDR3 DNA reads TGCAGCGTCAAAAATGGACAGCGGTCCTACGAGCAGTACTTC.

This rearrangement joins TRBV11-2 to TRBJ2-4; 9 nucleotides align to TRBD2. Germline CDR1 and CDR2: SGHAT and FQNNGV. The trim removed 1 base at V and 0 bases at J, leaving 7 bases unmatched. The CDR3 totals 18 residues. DNA for the CDR3: TGTGCCAGCAGCTTAGTTCTAGCGGGGAATCTAGCCAAAAACATTCAGTACTTC. This translates into CASSLVLAGNLAKNIQYF.

This clonotype has only a few counts. The J gene is TRBJ1-3, the V gene TRBV5-1; the D is unclear. Germline CDR1 and CDR2: SGHRS and YFSETQ. V gave up 2 bases and J gave up 0 bases, with 6 bases separating them. The CDR3 sequence is 14 residues long. As DNA, the CDR3 is TGCGCCAGCAGCTTCGGCCCCTCTGGAAACACCATATATTTT. This gives the protein CASSFGPSGNTIYF.

The rearrangement uses TRBV28 and TRBJ2-7, with D maybe TRBD2 (6 bases). Trimming removed 2 bases from V and 2 bases from J, with 13 bases in between. There are 15 residues in the CDR3. Germline V gives CDR1 MDHEN, CDR2 SYDVKM. CDR3 in DNA: TGTGCCAGCAGTTTAGCTGGTAGCGGAACCTACGAGCAGTACTTC. Its translation is CASSLAGSGTYEQYF.

The table lists this clonotype with many counts. This sequence joins TRBV6-5 and TRBJ2-1; 9 nucleotides agree with TRBD1. V lost 5 bases to trimming and J lost 10 bases; unmatched junction nucleotides: 3. The CDR3 has 12 residues. CDR1 and CDR2 from the germline V gene are MNHEY and SVGAGI. The DNA of the CDR3 is TGTGCCAGCAGTACAGGACAGGGGGAGCAGTTCTTC. This translates into CASSTGQGEQFF.

This clonotype has at least ten counts. The chain has TRBV6-2 or TRBV6-3 and TRBJ2-5; possible D gene TRBD2, 5 bases. CDR3 length: 13 amino acids. CDR1 and CDR2 from the germline V gene are MNHEY and SVGEGT. V lost 2 bases to trimming and J lost 3 bases, with 7 bases between them. Here the CDR3 DNA reads TGTGCCAGCAGTTACCACGGGGAAGAGACCCAGTACTTC. Translated: CASSYHGEETQYF.

This clonotype was observed a few times. This chain joins TRBV13 and TRBJ2-7, with TRBD2 matching over 9 bases. CDR1 and CDR2 (germline): PRHDT, FYEKMQ (reference sequence). J was trimmed by 3 bases and V by 5 bases; bases with no gene match: 8. The CDR3 has 15 amino acids. The DNA of the CDR3 is TGTGCCAGCAGCATGCCTAGCGGGAACCACTACGAGCAGTACTTC. It codes for CASSMPSGNHYEQYF.

There are a few counts of this clonotype. V is TRBV18 and J is TRBJ2-5, with D perhaps being TRBD1 or TRBD2 (5 bases each). Deletions cut 6 bases from V and 5 bases from J, with 19 bases between. CDR1 is KGHSH, CDR2 LQKENI, per germline. The CDR3 is made up of 15 amino acids. The CDR3 loop reads CASSRGTEGLETQYF. CDR3 DNA: TGTGCCAGCTCGCGAGGGACCGAAGGTTTGGAGACCCAGTACTTC. Combining the CDR3 with reference TRBV18 and TRBJ2-5 gives the whole variable domain NAGVMQNPRHLVRRRGQEARLRCSPMKGHSHVYWYRQLPEEGLKFMVYLQKENIIDESGMPKERFSAEFPKEGPSILRIQQVVRGDSAAYFCASSRGTEGLETQYFGPGTRLLVL.

This rearrangement joins TRBV6-2 or TRBV6-3 to TRBJ2-7; a weak D match, TRBD2 (6 bases). CDR3 size: 17 residues. V lost 2 bases to trimming and J lost 1 base, with 18 bases between them. In germline, CDR1 is MNHEY, CDR2 SVGEGT. The CDR3 is CASSYASDSRGSYEQYF. The CDR3 nucleotides are TGTGCCAGCAGTTACGCTTCCGACAGTCGGGGGTCCTACGAGCAGTACTTC.

The table lists this clonotype with a few counts. The genes are TRBV7-8 and TRBJ2-7; D uncertain. There are 14 residues in the CDR3. Germline V gives CDR1 SGHVS, CDR2 FQNEAQ. Trimming removed 1 base at V and 2 bases at J, with 9 bases between. The CDR3 DNA follows: TGTGCCAGCAGCTTAGTTCCCAGTGCCTACGAGCAGTACTTC. Encoded protein: CASSLVPSAYEQYF.

This clonotype was seen a handful of times. This chain links TRBV3-1 with TRBJ1-2; unclear D gene. Per the germline V gene, CDR1 is LGHDT and CDR2 is YNNKEL (reference sequence). Trimming took 0 bases from V and 4 from J, leaving 12 bases between them. The CDR3 is made up of 15 amino acids. The CDR3 nucleotides are TGTGCCAGCAGCCAAGATTCTCACAGACCCTATGGCTACACCTTC. It translates to CASSQDSHRPYGYTF.